This TCR beta chain was observed in a study of beta chain features in type 1 diabetes. Whole-study context: The number of sorted cells examined across all samples was under 130,000,000.

Expressed TCRB transcripts were sequenced because the entire RNA isolate underwent reverse transcription. Mean read depth for naive, central memory and regulatory T cell samples was 3.5 million or so reads. Sequencing used immunoSEQ multiplex PCR; TCRdb keeps in-frame clones, though not all of them. This table has around 150,000 clones, roughly 65% appearing once. Germline V lookup: CDR1 MGHRA, CDR2 YSYEKL. V lost 1 base and J lost 3, with 11 bases in between. This CDR3 is built from 15 residues. Study observations and caveats: Type 1 diabetes patients had TCRB CDR3s that were shorter (moderately but significantly so) in all four CD4+ subsets. Individuals with type 1 diabetes displayed fewer insertions and more deletions at VDJ junctions.

Central memory, naive, regulatory and stem cell-like memory CD4+ cells were sorted by CD45RO/CCR7/CD25/CD127/CD95/CD27. This clone was seen a handful of times. Its cognate antigen is unknown. Sequenced input: naive CD4+ T cells from blood. The sequence was obtained from a man aged 25 to 40 with type 1 diabetes. The rearrangement uses TRBV4-1 and TRBJ2-3; TRBD2 might be the D (5 bases). The chain's CDR3 is CASSQGYGETDTQYF. CDR3 nucleotides: TGCGCCAGCAGCCAAGGATACGGGGAGACAGATACGCAGTATTTT.